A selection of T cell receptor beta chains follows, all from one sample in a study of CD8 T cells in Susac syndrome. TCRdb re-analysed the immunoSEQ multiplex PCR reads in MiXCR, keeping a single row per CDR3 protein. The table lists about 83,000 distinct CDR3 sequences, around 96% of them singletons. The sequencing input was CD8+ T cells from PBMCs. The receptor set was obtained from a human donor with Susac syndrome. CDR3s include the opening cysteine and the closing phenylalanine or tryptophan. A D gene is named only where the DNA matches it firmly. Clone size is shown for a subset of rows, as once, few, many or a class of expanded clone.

cdr3_aa: CSARDAGATYEQYF
cdr3_nt: TGCAGTGCTAGAGATGCGGGAGCTACGTACGAGCAGTACTTC
v_call: TRBV20-1
clone_size: NA
j_call: TRBJ2-7
d_call: TRBD2

cdr3_aa: CASSPGTGRFF
cdr3_nt: TGTGCCAGCAGCCCCGGGACGGGGCGGTTCTTC
v_call: TRBV27
clone_size: once
j_call: TRBJ2-1
d_call: NA

cdr3_aa: CASGLQGIHPNQPQHF
cdr3_nt: TGTGCCAGCGGCCTGCAGGGGATTCACCCTAATCAGCCCCAGCATTTT
v_call: TRBV5-6
clone_size: NA
j_call: TRBJ1-5
d_call: NA

cdr3_aa: CASSVDWQGDQPQHF
cdr3_nt: TGTGCCAGCAGCGTAGACTGGCAGGGTGATCAGCCCCAGCATTTT
v_call: TRBV9
clone_size: NA
j_call: TRBJ1-5
d_call: NA

cdr3_aa: CSAGGGPYTEAFF
cdr3_nt: TGCAGTGCTGGGGGTGGGCCCTACACTGAAGCTTTCTTT
v_call: TRBV20-1
clone_size: NA
j_call: TRBJ1-1
d_call: NA

cdr3_aa: CSARVADSYNEQFF
cdr3_nt: TGCAGTGCTAGAGTAGCGGACTCCTACAATGAGCAGTTCTTC
v_call: TRBV20-1
clone_size: NA
j_call: TRBJ2-1
d_call: NA

cdr3_aa: CSAVDKMNTEAFF
cdr3_nt: TGCAGTGCCGTTGACAAAATGAACACTGAAGCTTTCTTT
v_call: TRBV20-1
clone_size: NA
j_call: TRBJ1-1
d_call: NA

cdr3_aa: CSVYRVDYNEQFF
cdr3_nt: TGCAGCGTGTACAGGGTTGACTACAATGAGCAGTTCTTC
v_call: TRBV29-1
clone_size: NA
j_call: TRBJ2-1
d_call: NA

cdr3_aa: CSVLWVGTDTQYF
cdr3_nt: TGCAGCGTTCTTTGGGTGGGCACAGATACGCAGTATTTT
v_call: TRBV29-1
clone_size: NA
j_call: TRBJ2-3
d_call: NA

cdr3_aa: CASSASRQGNTEAFF
cdr3_nt: TGTGCCAGCAGCGCCAGTCGTCAGGGGAACACTGAAGCTTTCTTT
v_call: TRBV9
clone_size: NA
j_call: TRBJ1-1
d_call: NA

cdr3_aa: CASSLSGGADEQYF
cdr3_nt: TGTGCCAGCAGCCTCTCAGGGGGCGCAGACGAGCAGTACTTC
v_call: TRBV7-9
clone_size: NA
j_call: TRBJ2-7
d_call: TRBD1

cdr3_aa: CASSVGDRPHEQYF
cdr3_nt: TGTGCCAGCAGCGTAGGGGACAGGCCCCACGAGCAGTACTTC
v_call: TRBV9
clone_size: NA
j_call: TRBJ2-7
d_call: TRBD1

cdr3_aa: CASSQSHTGELFF
cdr3_nt: TGCGCCAGCAGCCAATCCCACACCGGGGAGCTGTTTTTT
v_call: TRBV4-3
clone_size: NA
j_call: TRBJ2-2
d_call: NA

cdr3_aa: CASSQVIGPNQPQHF
cdr3_nt: TGCGCCAGCAGCCAAGTCATAGGGCCGAATCAGCCCCAGCATTTT
v_call: TRBV4-3
clone_size: NA
j_call: TRBJ1-5
d_call: NA

cdr3_aa: CASSQGRGSTDTQYF
cdr3_nt: TGCGCCAGCAGCCAAGGGCGGGGTAGCACAGATACGCAGTATTTT
v_call: TRBV4-1
clone_size: NA
j_call: TRBJ2-3
d_call: NA

cdr3_aa: CASSQVKRTGAGAFF
cdr3_nt: TGTGCCAGCAGCCAAGTTAAACGGACAGGGGCCGGTGCTTTCTTT
v_call: TRBV4-2
clone_size: NA
j_call: TRBJ1-1
d_call: TRBD1

cdr3_aa: CASSVVGERGTETQYF
cdr3_nt: TGTGCCAGCAGCGTCGTAGGGGAGAGGGGTACAGAGACCCAGTACTTC
v_call: TRBV5-6
clone_size: once
j_call: TRBJ2-5
d_call: NA

cdr3_aa: CASGEDIPNYGYTF
cdr3_nt: TGTGCTAGTGGGGAGGACATCCCCAACTATGGCTACACCTTC
v_call: TRBV12-5
clone_size: NA
j_call: TRBJ1-2
d_call: NA

cdr3_aa: CAWSPQGTEAFF
cdr3_nt: TGTGCCTGGAGTCCTCAGGGCACTGAAGCTTTCTTT
v_call: TRBV30
clone_size: once
j_call: TRBJ1-1
d_call: NA

cdr3_aa: CASSQTGGRNQPQHF
cdr3_nt: TGTGCCAGCAGCCAGACAGGGGGCCGCAATCAGCCCCAGCATTTT
v_call: TRBV12-3/TRBV12-4
clone_size: NA
j_call: TRBJ1-5
d_call: TRBD1

cdr3_aa: CASSYGTGYTDTQYF
cdr3_nt: TGTGCCAGCAGTTACGGGACAGGCTACACAGATACGCAGTATTTT
v_call: TRBV6-5
clone_size: NA
j_call: TRBJ2-3
d_call: TRBD1

cdr3_aa: CASSHTGTGVNGYTF
cdr3_nt: TGTGCCAGCAGCCATACCGGGACAGGGGTAAATGGCTACACCTTC
v_call: TRBV25-1
clone_size: NA
j_call: TRBJ1-2
d_call: TRBD1

cdr3_aa: CSVVGGTYNEQFF
cdr3_nt: TGCAGCGTTGTGGGGGGAACTTACAATGAGCAGTTCTTC
v_call: TRBV29-1
clone_size: NA
j_call: TRBJ2-1
d_call: NA

cdr3_aa: CASSLVVRELRTGELFF
cdr3_nt: TGTGCCAGCAGCTTGGTGGTTCGTGAACTACGCACCGGGGAGCTGTTTTTT
v_call: TRBV5-6
clone_size: NA
j_call: TRBJ2-2
d_call: NA

cdr3_aa: CASSYGQGAGGYTF
cdr3_nt: TGTGCCAGCAGTTATGGCCAGGGGGCTGGTGGCTACACCTTC
v_call: TRBV6-5
clone_size: NA
j_call: TRBJ1-2
d_call: TRBD1

cdr3_aa: CSARRGGYEQFF
cdr3_nt: TGCAGTGCCCGGAGGGGGGGATATGAGCAGTTCTTC
v_call: TRBV20-1
clone_size: NA
j_call: TRBJ2-1
d_call: NA

cdr3_aa: CATSGGGGAFEQFF
cdr3_nt: TGTGCCACCTCCGGGGGAGGGGGCGCTTTTGAGCAGTTCTTC
v_call: TRBV15
clone_size: NA
j_call: TRBJ2-1
d_call: NA

cdr3_aa: CASRGRRSSYEQYF
cdr3_nt: TGTGCCAGCAGGGGCAGGCGAAGCTCCTACGAGCAGTACTTC
v_call: TRBV28
clone_size: NA
j_call: TRBJ2-7
d_call: NA

cdr3_aa: CAWSLRRDRGDQPQHF
cdr3_nt: TGTGCCTGGAGCCTTAGACGGGACAGGGGGGATCAGCCCCAGCATTTT
v_call: TRBV30
clone_size: NA
j_call: TRBJ1-5
d_call: TRBD1

cdr3_aa: CSVRGWSYNEQFF
cdr3_nt: TGCAGCGTTAGGGGATGGTCCTACAATGAGCAGTTCTTC
v_call: TRBV29-1
clone_size: NA
j_call: TRBJ2-1
d_call: NA

cdr3_aa: CSARDDVTGFKTQYF
cdr3_nt: TGCAGCGCCCGTGATGATGTTACAGGGTTCAAGACCCAGTACTTC
v_call: TRBV29-1
clone_size: NA
j_call: TRBJ2-5
d_call: NA

cdr3_aa: CASSFTGNTEAFF
cdr3_nt: TGCGCCAGCAGCTTCACAGGGAACACTGAAGCTTTCTTT
v_call: TRBV5-1
clone_size: NA
j_call: TRBJ1-1
d_call: NA

cdr3_aa: CASRGHRDSIYYGYTF
cdr3_nt: TGTGCCAGCCGGGGCCACAGGGACTCGATTTACTATGGCTACACCTTC
v_call: TRBV28
clone_size: NA
j_call: TRBJ1-2
d_call: NA

cdr3_aa: CSAKESRADTQYF
cdr3_nt: TGCAGTGCTAAAGAGTCAAGGGCAGATACGCAGTATTTT
v_call: TRBV20-1
clone_size: NA
j_call: TRBJ2-3
d_call: NA

cdr3_aa: CATSRDRGAGNEQFF
cdr3_nt: TGTGCCACCAGCAGAGATCGGGGGGCAGGGAATGAGCAGTTCTTC
v_call: TRBV15
clone_size: NA
j_call: TRBJ2-1
d_call: NA

cdr3_aa: CASSYPSGTGEDEQYF
cdr3_nt: TGTGCCAGCAGTTACCCGTCCGGGACAGGGGAGGACGAGCAGTACTTC
v_call: TRBV6-2/TRBV6-3
clone_size: few
j_call: TRBJ2-7
d_call: TRBD1

cdr3_aa: CSVQGTVPLNEQFF
cdr3_nt: TGCAGCGTTCAAGGGACAGTGCCCTTAAATGAGCAGTTCTTC
v_call: TRBV29-1
clone_size: NA
j_call: TRBJ2-1
d_call: TRBD1

cdr3_aa: CATSDSNWTSEPDTQYF
cdr3_nt: TGTGCCACCAGTGACTCAAACTGGACTAGCGAACCAGATACGCAGTATTTT
v_call: TRBV24-1
clone_size: NA
j_call: TRBJ2-3
d_call: TRBD2

cdr3_aa: CAIAGTDQETQYF
cdr3_nt: TGTGCCATTGCCGGGACTGACCAAGAGACCCAGTACTTC
v_call: TRBV15
clone_size: NA
j_call: TRBJ2-5
d_call: NA

cdr3_aa: CASSSGLTYEQYF
cdr3_nt: TGTGCCAGCAGCTCGGGACTAACCTACGAGCAGTACTTC
v_call: TRBV5-4
clone_size: NA
j_call: TRBJ2-7
d_call: TRBD2

cdr3_aa: CSARDPGGLAGWDEQFF
cdr3_nt: TGCAGTGCTAGAGATCCCGGGGGACTAGCGGGCTGGGATGAGCAGTTCTTC
v_call: TRBV20-1
clone_size: NA
j_call: TRBJ2-1
d_call: TRBD2

cdr3_aa: CASSRLAGVDTQYF
cdr3_nt: TGTGCCAGCAGCCGACTAGCGGGGGTGGATACGCAGTATTTT
v_call: TRBV7-8
clone_size: NA
j_call: TRBJ2-3
d_call: TRBD2